These 16 T cell receptor beta chains share one sample of origin, sequenced in a study of T-cell reconstitution after alpha-beta-depleted transplantation in children. Unique molecular identifiers were built into the TCRbeta library. TCRdb passed the PCR reads through MiXCR, listing each CDR3 protein once. The table has 700,000 to 950,000 distinct CDR3 sequences, roughly 15% seen once. The sequenced sample was PBMCs, mostly from graft donor cells, obtained 360 days after TCRalphabeta/CD19-depleted stem cell transplant. Source of these receptors: a male patient aged 5 to 17 who had a stem cell transplant for acute lymphoblastic leukemia, so the T cells may come from the graft donor.

This clonotype was picked up a small number of times. The V call is TRBV7-9, the J call TRBJ1-2, with 7 bases lining up with TRBD1. The V gene's germline CDR1 is SEHNR and CDR2 FQNEAQ (reference sequence). CDR3 size: 14 residues. V shed 8 bases and J 5 bases; nucleotides not matched to a gene: 11. As DNA, the CDR3 is TGTGCCAGCGCAAGACAGGGCTACGAGTATGGCTACACCTTC. Residues: CASARQGYEYGYTF.

This clonotype was detected only a few times. The chain joins TRBV5-1 to TRBJ2-1, with D possibly TRBD1 on 6 matching bases. Germline V gene sequence: CDR1 SGHRS, CDR2 YFSETQ. V lost 2 bases, J lost 3 bases, and 18 bases lay in between. CDR3 size: 17 residues. Here the CDR3 reads CASSLGGWIPRYNEQFF. For the CDR3, the DNA is TGCGCCAGCAGCTTAGGGGGATGGATCCCACGCTACAATGAGCAGTTCTTC. Together with reference TRBV5-1 and TRBJ2-1, the CDR3 gives the full variable domain: KAGVTQTPRYLIKTRGQQVTLSCSPISGHRSVSWYQQTPGQGLQFLFEYFSETQRNKGNFPGRFSGRQFSNSRSEMNVSTLELGDSALYLCASSLGGWIPRYNEQFFGPGTRLTVL.

In its sample, this clonotype was seen a few times. The V and J genes are TRBV7-2 and TRBJ1-1, with 10 bases identical to TRBD1. Losses at the gene ends were 5 bases for V and 4 bases for J; bases not matched to a gene: 7. The CDR3 is 15 amino acids. Germline V lookup: CDR1 SGHTA, CDR2 FQGNSA. CDR3 coding DNA: TGTGCCAGCAGCGCCCAGACAGGGGGCGTCACTGAAGCTTTCTTT. This sequence encodes CASSAQTGGVTEAFF.

This clonotype was counted only a few times. The V and J genes are TRBV10-3 and TRBJ2-1; TRBD2 aligns across 11 bases. The CDR3 is made up of 18 amino acids. V was clipped by 0 bases and J by 2 bases; unmatched bases: 6. Per the germline V gene, CDR1 is ENHRY and CDR2 is SYGVKD. The CDR3 DNA follows: TGTGCCATCAGTGAGTCGATACTAGCGGGGGCTACCTACAATGAGCAGTTCTTC. Translated: CAISESILAGATYNEQFF.

The gene calls are TRBV5-1 and TRBJ2-6, with TRBD2 matching over 7 bases. This CDR3 comprises 16 residues. Germline CDR1 and CDR2: SGHRS and YFSETQ. V lost 4 bases, J lost 3 bases, and 7 bases stayed unmatched. DNA of the CDR3: TGCGCCAGCAGCCGGGGGGACCTGAATGGGGCCAACGTCCTGACTTTC. It yields the protein CASSRGDLNGANVLTF.

The V gene is TRBV6-1, the J gene TRBJ2-1; 15 nucleotides agree with TRBD2. This CDR3 has 14 residues. The germline CDR1 and CDR2 sequences are MNHNS and SASEGT. Trimming took 5 bases from V and 8 from J; bases not matched to a gene: 1. CDR3 coding DNA: TGTGCCAGCAGTAGGACTAGCGGGAGGGATGAGCAGTTCTTC. This translates into CASSRTSGRDEQFF.

This clonotype has a count of ten or more. V usage is TRBV24-1 and J usage is TRBJ2-1; D possibly matches TRBD1 or TRBD2 (7 bases each). This CDR3 spans 14 amino acids. Germline V gene lookup returns CDR1 KGHDR and CDR2 SFDVKD. The V gene lost 3 bases and the J gene lost 10 bases, with 15 bases spanning the gap. The CDR3 reads CATSDPNRGGEQFF. The CDR3 DNA is TGTGCCACCAGTGATCCGAACAGGGGAGGGGAGCAGTTCTTC.

This clonotype turned up a few times. The V gene is TRBV7-9, the J gene TRBJ2-7; D may be TRBD2 (6 bases). Trimming took 4 bases from V and 11 from J, leaving 15 bases between them. Germline CDR1 and CDR2: SEHNR and FQNEAQ (reference sequence). This CDR3 has 12 amino acids. The CDR3 spells CASSSGEWVEYF. In nucleotides, the CDR3 is TGTGCCAGCAGCTCGGGGGAGTGGGTAGAGTACTTC.

The rearrangement uses TRBV6-2 or TRBV6-3 and TRBJ2-1; TRBD2 aligns across 10 bases. Germline V gene lookup returns CDR1 MNHEY and CDR2 SVGEGT. The V segment lost 5 bases and the J segment 0 bases; nucleotides outside the gene matches: 16. The CDR3 sequence is 20 residues long. In DNA, the CDR3 is TGTGCCAGCAGTAGGCGGGCGCTAGCGGGAGTGAGGCGCTCCTACAATGAGCAGTTCTTC. Its translation: CASSRRALAGVRRSYNEQFF.

This clonotype was seen only a few times. In nucleotides, the CDR3 is TGTGCCAGCAGGGCCACCAGGGCGGGAACTGAAGCTTTCTTT. Translated: CASRATRAGTEAFF. This sequence joins TRBV6-1 and TRBJ1-1; the D gene is possibly TRBD1 (5 bases). Germline V CDR1 and CDR2: MNHNS, SASEGT. Trimming pared 6 bases from V and 5 bases from J, leaving 16 bases between. The CDR3 contains 14 residues.

The rearrangement links TRBV20-1 to TRBJ1-5; tentatively, D is TRBD1 (6 bases). This CDR3 region has 16 residues. Germline V gives CDR1 DFQATT, CDR2 SNEGSKA (reference sequence). Trimming stripped 0 bases from V and 1 base from J, with 13 bases between. CDR3 sequence: CSAREGGGGSNQPQHF. CDR3 nucleotide sequence: TGCAGTGCTAGAGAGGGAGGGGGGGGGAGCAATCAGCCCCAGCATTTT.

There are a few counts of this clonotype. V gene TRBV20-1 combines with J gene TRBJ1-1, with a possible D match to TRBD1 (6 bases). The CDR3 is 12 amino acids. Germline CDR1 is DFQATT and CDR2 is SNEGSKA (reference sequence). V was shortened by 4 bases and J by 3 bases, with 9 bases between the two germline ends. Here the CDR3 reads CSAKRGYTEAFF. CDR3 in DNA: TGCAGTGCTAAAAGGGGGTACACTGAAGCTTTCTTT.

This clonotype was seen a few times. This chain uses TRBV5-1 with TRBJ2-7; D is possibly TRBD1 (6 bases). Germline V gene lookup returns CDR1 SGHRS and CDR2 YFSETQ. This CDR3 is 16 amino acids long. The V end lost 4 bases, the J end lost 3 bases, and 20 bases lay between the germline ends. In DNA form, the CDR3 reads TGCGCCAGCAGCCGGGGCCGGGACAATTTTTACTACGAGCAGTACTTC. It translates to CASSRGRDNFYYEQYF.

This chain links TRBV20-1 with TRBJ2-2; 7 bases are shared with TRBD1. Germline V gene sequence: CDR1 DFQATT, CDR2 SNEGSKA (reference sequence). V shed 0 bases and J 2 bases; nucleotides not matched to a gene: 6. The CDR3 contains 16 residues. The CDR3 DNA follows: TGCAGTGCTAGAGATTGGGGACAGCTTAACACCGGGGAGCTGTTTTTT. Translated, it gives CSARDWGQLNTGELFF.

The sample holds a few counts of this clonotype. Here the CDR3 reads CASSEGFIAGGQETQYF. The CDR3 DNA follows: TGTGCCAGCAGTGAGGGATTTATAGCGGGAGGGCAGGAGACCCAGTACTTC. J is TRBJ2-5 and V is TRBV25-1; 11 nucleotides agree with TRBD2. The V and J ends lost 3 bases and 5 bases, in that order; junction bases with no gene match: 11. Germline lookup yields CDR1 MGHDK and CDR2 SYGVNS. CDR3 length: 17 residues.

This clonotype was counted many times. This chain joins TRBV6-5 and TRBJ2-3; 14 bases are a match to TRBD2. The CDR3 contains 17 residues. Germline V gene lookup returns CDR1 MNHEY and CDR2 SVGAGI. J gave up 1 base and V 2 bases, and 2 bases lay outside the gene matches. The chain's CDR3 is CASSYLGLAGGTDTQYF. The CDR3 nucleotides are TGTGCCAGCAGTTACCTGGGACTAGCGGGAGGCACAGATACGCAGTATTTT.